The 28 T cell receptor beta chains given below trace back to one sample, sequenced in a study of blood T cells in healthy people across ages. A second roughly 6 to 11 cycle PCR used barcoded and J-beta primers. TCRdb fed the 5' RACE reads into MiXCR, producing one record per CDR3 protein. Counted here are about 780,000 distinct CDR3 sequences, about 46% occurring once; the ten biggest clones make up about a sixth. The specimen was blood. The receptors derive from a man aged 80 or over in good health.

The chain uses TRBV18 and TRBJ2-2; D not resolved. The CDR3 is 15 amino acids. Trimming removed 10 bases at V and 4 bases at J, with 19 bases between. Germline CDR1 and CDR2: KGHSH and LQKENI. DNA for the CDR3: TGTGCCACCGATTCCCGCTGGCCGAGCACCGGGGAGCTGTTTTTT. Translated: CATDSRWPSTGELFF. The variable domain in full, completed from reference TRBV18 and TRBJ2-2, reads NAGVMQNPRHLVRRRGQEARLRCSPMKGHSHVYWYRQLPEEGLKFMVYLQKENIIDESGMPKERFSAEFPKEGPSILRIQQVVRGDSAAYFCATDSRWPSTGELFFGEGSRLTVL.

The J gene is TRBJ2-7, the V gene TRBV29-1; the D gene is possibly TRBD1 (6 bases). Trimming took off 0 bases at V and 7 bases at J, with 16 bases between the two ends. CDR1 and CDR2 from the germline V gene are SQVTM and ANQGSEA. This CDR3 is 14 amino acids long. Here the CDR3 DNA reads TGCAGCGTTGAAGATCCGGACAGCTCGGGGGAGCAGTACTTC. As protein: CSVEDPDSSGEQYF.

This clonotype was seen a few times. The chain recombines TRBV7-9 with TRBJ2-1; 7 bases line up with TRBD1. V was pared by 5 bases and J by 9 bases, with 7 bases of the junction left unmatched. Germline V gene lookup returns CDR1 SEHNR and CDR2 FQNEAQ (reference sequence). The CDR3 spans 13 residues. The CDR3 DNA reads TGTGCCAGCAGCCCAGACAGGGCGAGTGAGCAGTTCTTC. It translates to CASSPDRASEQFF.

This clonotype was seen many times. This chain joins TRBV7-2 and TRBJ2-1, with 10 bases matching TRBD2. Unmatched junction bases numbered 7, after V lost 5 bases and J lost 3 bases. The CDR3 is 16 amino acids. The germline CDR1 and CDR2 sequences are SGHTA and FQGNSA. Here the CDR3 DNA reads TGTGCCAGCAGCGGGCTACTAGCGGGACTCTACAATGAGCAGTTCTTC. Its protein is CASSGLLAGLYNEQFF.

Remarks on this clonotype: This may be a read error, as it is one base from a much larger clone. This chain uses TRBV4-2 with TRBJ2-1; 10 positions match TRBD1. V was pared by 0 bases and J by 5 bases, with 7 bases of the junction left unmatched. Germline assignment: CDR1 LGHNA and CDR2 YNFKEQ. This CDR3 has 17 amino acids. The CDR3 loop is CASSQEPRGQGNNEQFF. CDR3 sequence (DNA): TGTGCCAGCAGCCAAGAGCCGAGGGGACAGGGGAACAATGAGCAGTTCTTC.

The chain uses TRBV10-3 and TRBJ2-7; D possibly corresponds to TRBD2 (5 bases). V lost 3 bases, J lost 1 base, and 13 bases lay in between. Germline assignment: CDR1 ENHRY and CDR2 SYGVKD. The CDR3 covers 15 residues. CDR3 region: CAISDEAGKSYEQYF. For the CDR3, the DNA is TGTGCCATCAGTGATGAGGCCGGGAAATCCTACGAGCAGTACTTC.

A remark on this clonotype: At one of its ends the junction is not consistent with the germline gene, which may arise from a read error. This chain connects TRBV12-3 or TRBV12-4 to TRBJ2-3; D might be TRBD2 (6 bases). This CDR3 comprises 15 residues. CDR3 sequence reads: CASSFGRVGGDTQYF. The DNA of the CDR3 is TGTGCCAGCAGTTTTGGAAGAGTGGGAGGAGATACGCAATATTTT.

This clonotype showed up just a few times. V usage is TRBV5-1 and J usage is TRBJ2-4; 7 bases line up with TRBD1. The end of the DNA is better explained by TRBJ2-7, so the J call may be wrong. CDR1 and CDR2 from the germline V gene are SGHRS and YFSETQ. The CDR3 extends over 14 amino acids. CDR3 protein: CASSLSGQPYEQYF. The CDR3 coding sequence is TGCGCCAGCAGCTTGTCGGGACAGCCTTACGAGCAGTACTTC.

The V gene is TRBV20-1, the J gene TRBJ2-1; a weak D match, TRBD2 (6 bases). Germline CDR1 reads DFQATT; CDR2 reads SNEGSKA (reference sequence). The CDR3 consists of 13 residues. Trimming shortened V by 2 bases and J by 4 bases, and 9 bases separated the two germline ends. The CDR3 is CSARPGLYNEQFF. The CDR3 DNA reads TGCAGTGCTAGACCGGGACTGTACAATGAGCAGTTCTTC.

This clonotype was observed at least ten times. V gene TRBV13 combines with J gene TRBJ1-1; perhaps TRBD1 as D (5 bases). Trimming stripped 1 base from V and 2 bases from J, with 11 bases between. CDR1 PRHDT and CDR2 FYEKMQ come from the germline V gene (reference sequence). CDR3 size: 15 residues. The CDR3, as DNA: TGTGCCAGCAGCTTAGCTCAGGGAGGTAACACTGAAGCTTTCTTT. Amino acids: CASSLAQGGNTEAFF.

The chain joins TRBV6-6 to TRBJ2-7; 10 bases line up with TRBD2. J lost 6 bases, V lost 8 bases, and 7 bases had no gene match. The CDR3 is 13 residues long. Germline V gene lookup returns CDR1 MNHNY and CDR2 SVGAGI (reference sequence). CDR3 sequence (DNA): TGTGCCAGCGGATACTTAGCGGGAGGCGAGCAGTACTTC. Translated, it gives CASGYLAGGEQYF.

This clonotype was seen a few times. The V call is TRBV7-2, the J call TRBJ2-4; 8 bases align to TRBD1. The DNA end lines up better with TRBJ2-5; the J call may be wrong. The CDR3 runs to 16 residues. The germline V gene has CDR1 SGHTA and CDR2 FQGNSA. The CDR3 loop reads CASSLSGQALKETQYF. Here the CDR3 DNA reads TGTGCCAGCAGCTTATCGGGACAGGCCCTCAAGGAGACCCAGTACTTC.

This clonotype has just a few counts. V is TRBV10-3 and J is TRBJ1-1, with 7 bases matching TRBD1. CDR1 and CDR2 (germline): ENHRY, SYGVKD. The ends lost 3 bases at V and 5 bases at J; junction bases unmatched: 15. The CDR3 length is 17 residues. The CDR3 DNA follows: TGTGCCATCAGTGAAGGCGGGGTTGGGACAGTTCTTACTGAAGCTTTCTTT. It yields the protein CAISEGGVGTVLTEAFF.

The CDR3 DNA reads TGTGCCAGCAGCTTAGCGCTCGGGGGAGGCGAAAAACTGTTTTTT. Its translation: CASSLALGGGEKLFF. The rearrangement uses TRBV7-2 and TRBJ1-4; weak D call: TRBD1 (5 bases). V was pared by 0 bases and J by 8 bases, with 13 bases between. From germline, CDR1 is SGHTA and CDR2 FQGNSA. CDR3 length equals 15 residues.

Here the CDR3 DNA reads TGTGCCAGCAGTTTATTTCGGCAGGGGGGAGGCAATGAGCAGTTCTTC. Its translation is CASSLFRQGGGNEQFF. The chain recombines TRBV12-3 or TRBV12-4 with TRBJ2-1; a possible D gene is TRBD1 (7 bases). V lost 2 bases and J lost 6, with 17 bases in between. This CDR3 comprises 16 residues.

Ten or more counts support this clonotype. This chain joins TRBV4-3 and TRBJ1-1, with D perhaps matching TRBD1 (6 bases). Trimming shortened V by 4 bases and J by 5 bases, and 14 bases separated the two germline ends. The germline CDR1 and CDR2 sequences are LGHNA and YSLEER. The CDR3 runs 14 residues. Here the CDR3 reads CASSLGGAGTEAFF. CDR3 sequence (DNA): TGCGCCAGCAGCCTGGGGGGGGCAGGGACTGAAGCTTTCTTT.

This clonotype was seen more than once but under ten times. The CDR3 DNA reads as TGCAGCGTTGCAAGGAATTACGAGCAGTACTTC. This gives the protein CSVARNYEQYF. This chain connects TRBV29-1 to TRBJ2-7; D is undetermined. Germline V gene sequence: CDR1 SQVTM, CDR2 ANQGSEA. CDR3 size: 11 residues. Deletions cut 4 bases from V and 4 bases from J, with 8 bases between.

The genes are TRBV20-1 and TRBJ2-5; TRBD2 matches 9 bases. The V gene end was trimmed by 0 bases and the J gene end by 2 bases; junction bases not matched to a gene: 10. The CDR3 has 17 amino acids. CDR1 and CDR2 from the germline V gene are DFQATT and SNEGSKA (reference sequence). CDR3 in DNA: TGCAGTGCTAGAGATTCCCGGAAACTAGCGGGTCAAGAGACCCAGTACTTC. Translation gives CSARDSRKLAGQETQYF.

CDR3 amino acids: CASSPYRAPPQGGNEQFF. CDR3 in DNA: TGTGCCAGCAGCCCATATAGGGCCCCCCCCCAGGGTGGAAATGAGCAGTTCTTC. The chain has TRBV7-8 and TRBJ2-1, with D possibly matching TRBD1 (5 bases). Germline V gene data show CDR1 as SGHVS and CDR2 as FQNEAQ. Trimming removed 5 bases at V and 7 bases at J, with 27 bases between. This CDR3 spans 18 amino acids.

This clonotype was found many times. The genes are TRBV20-1 and TRBJ2-1, with D perhaps assigned TRBD1 or TRBD2 (5 bases each). Germline-derived CDR1 and CDR2 are DFQATT and SNEGSKA (reference sequence). V shed 3 bases and J shed 9 bases, with 21 bases lying between them. The CDR3 loop spans 15 amino acids. CDR3 residues: CSARSRERTSTEQFF. The DNA of the CDR3 is TGCAGTGCTAGGAGCAGGGAGAGAACCTCTACTGAGCAGTTCTTC.

V is TRBV20-1 and J is TRBJ2-1, with 9 bases fitting TRBD1. The germline CDR1 and CDR2 sequences are DFQATT and SNEGSKA (reference sequence). The CDR3 sequence is 14 residues long. V gave up 5 bases and J gave up 6 bases; unmatched junction bases: 8. CDR3 in amino acids: CSAASLTGGNEQFF. CDR3 coding DNA: TGCAGTGCTGCTAGCCTGACAGGGGGCAATGAGCAGTTCTTC.

The gene calls are TRBV20-1 and TRBJ1-5; 10 bases fit TRBD1. V lost 4 bases to trimming and J lost 0 bases; unmatched junction nucleotides: 12. The CDR3 is made up of 18 amino acids. Germline loops: CDR1 DFQATT, CDR2 SNEGSKA (reference sequence). CDR3 loop: CSAKSRQGAIDSNQPQHF. DNA of the CDR3: TGCAGTGCTAAGAGTCGACAGGGGGCTATTGATAGCAATCAGCCCCAGCATTTT.

This clonotype came up once. This sequence joins TRBV29-1 and TRBJ2-7; a possible D gene is TRBD1 (6 bases). The CDR3 has 12 amino acids. V was shortened by 7 bases and J by 3 bases, with 13 bases between the two germline ends. In germline, CDR1 is SQVTM, CDR2 ANQGSEA. As DNA, the CDR3 is TGCAGCGCCAGAGGGACATTCTACGAGCAGTACTTC. Amino acids: CSARGTFYEQYF.

The chain joins TRBV11-2 to TRBJ1-2; D unresolved. The CDR3 runs to 13 residues. Between the trimmed V and J ends, which lost 1 base and 4 bases, there was a span of 7 bases. Germline V CDR1 and CDR2: SGHAT, FQNNGV. The CDR3 region is CASSLGRTYGYTF. The CDR3, as DNA: TGTGCCAGCAGCTTAGGACGTACCTATGGCTACACCTTC.

This clonotype was seen ten or more times. This chain joins TRBV7-9 and TRBJ2-3, with D maybe TRBD1 (5 bases). There are 16 residues in the CDR3. V lost 6 bases, J lost 5 bases, and 21 bases lay in between. The germline CDR1 and CDR2 sequences are SEHNR and FQNEAQ (reference sequence). DNA for the CDR3: TGTGCCAGCAGGCCCCAGGGCGATGTTTCCGGAGATACGCAGTATTTT. As protein: CASRPQGDVSGDTQYF. Combining the CDR3 with reference TRBV7-9 and TRBJ2-3 gives the whole variable domain DTGVSQNPRHKITKRGQNVTFRCDPISEHNRLYWYRQTLGQGPEFLTYFQNEAQLEKSRLLSDRFSAERPKGSFSTLEIQRTEQGDSAMYLCASRPQGDVSGDTQYFGPGTRLTVL.

This clonotype was counted at least ten times. This chain connects TRBV20-1 to TRBJ2-1; 7 nucleotides match TRBD2. The CDR3 consists of 16 residues. CDR1 is DFQATT, CDR2 SNEGSKA, per germline (reference sequence). V lost 0 bases, J lost 5 bases, and 10 bases stayed unmatched. CDR3 nucleotide sequence: TGCAGTGCTAGAGAAGCATCTAGCGGACTCAACAATGAGCAGTTCTTC. Its protein product is CSAREASSGLNNEQFF.

V and J are TRBV10-1 and TRBJ2-1, with D maybe TRBD1 (6 bases). V was trimmed by 8 bases and J by 7 bases, leaving 15 bases between them. The CDR3 spans 13 residues. Germline V gives CDR1 WNHNN, CDR2 SYGVQD (reference sequence). CDR3 amino acids: CASGLQGGNEQFF. The CDR3, as DNA: TGCGCCAGCGGGTTACAGGGCGGAAATGAGCAGTTCTTC.

This clonotype came up a few times. This sequence joins TRBV11-3 and TRBJ2-1, with TRBD2 identical over 8 bases. The CDR3 length is 16 residues. V shed 1 base and J 1 base; nucleotides not matched to a gene: 3. Germline V gives CDR1 SGHNT, CDR2 YENEEA. The CDR3 region is CASSLVGTRSYNEQFF. The CDR3 DNA follows: TGTGCCAGCAGCTTAGTAGGGACTAGATCCTACAATGAGCAGTTCTTC.